This T cell receptor (beta chain) was captured by sequencing in a study of blood T cell repertoires in COVID-19. Study information: PBMCs, B-cell-depleted T cells, or T cells were the source of the cDNA or gDNA that made up the material.

Individuals drawn from under 30 US areas were roughly 18 to 95 years old. Cohorts were determined from participant-reported clinical history. In Cohort 3, a recovered donor had either two negative PCRs, clearance, or symptom resolution. Germline V CDR1 and CDR2: SGHDT, YYEEEE. The CDR3 has 13 residues. Deletions cut 4 bases from V and 3 bases from J, with 11 bases between. The method was immunoSEQ multiplex PCR; TCRdb's version includes in-frame clones alone and lacks a portion of them. The sample lists under 300,000 clones, 85% to 95% occurring once. The chain carries TRBV5-6 and TRBJ2-7; D may be TRBD1 (7 bases). This clonotype originated in a woman aged 18-30 years who had recovered from COVID-19. Specimen: PBMCs or T cells enriched from blood (not recorded which). The DNA for the CDR3 is TGTGCCAGCAGCCGGGGGACAGACTACGAGCAGTACTTC. It is translated as CASSRGTDYEQYF.